This T cell receptor (beta chain) was obtained from a study of identical twins. V trimming: 6 bases; J trimming: 4 bases; junction bases outside the gene matches: 7. CDR3 length equals 14 residues. Germline CDR1 reads MNHNS; CDR2 reads SASEGT. TCRdb re-called the 5' RACE reads through MiXCR, storing one row per CDR3 protein. The table lists about 470,000 distinct CDR3 sequences, 20% to 25% of them singletons. This clonotype was found many times. The same specimen was also included in a second study, on T cells expressing NK-cell markers. That source reports: Beta-chain profiling covered CD3+CD56+NKG2C+, CD3+CD56+NKG2C- and CD3+CD56-NKG2C+ sorted subsets.

The specimen sequenced was CD4+ T cells sorted from blood. This sequence joins TRBV6-1 and TRBJ2-7; 9 bases align to TRBD2. The clonotype comes from a woman younger than 30 in good health. The CDR3 nucleotides are TGTGCCAGCAGGACGACTAGCGGCCAGTACGAGCAGTACTTC. Translation gives CASRTTSGQYEQYF.